Below, 2 T cell receptor beta chains from the same sample are listed, as sequenced in a study of CD8 T cells in ankylosing spondylitis. Each CDR3 protein is one row after TCRdb ran MiXCR on the 5' RACE reads. This sample carries just over 350,000 distinct CDR3 sequences, 20% to 25% of them seen once, and the ten largest clones take about 12%. Specimen: blood, either unsorted or a sorted T cell fraction (not recorded which). These receptors all stem from a male donor with ankylosing spondylitis or in good health (not recorded which).

This sequence joins TRBV7-9 and TRBJ2-7, with 9 bases identical to TRBD2. The CDR3 spans 14 residues. Germline values: CDR1 SEHNR, CDR2 FQNEAQ (reference sequence). The trim removed 2 bases at V and 5 bases at J, leaving 4 bases unmatched. In nucleotides, the CDR3 is TGTGCCAGCAGCTTACTAGCGGGGAACCACGAGCAGTACTTC. This gives the protein CASSLLAGNHEQYF.

The rearrangement links TRBV6-1 to TRBJ2-3; D gene ambiguous. CDR3 length: 14 amino acids. V gave up 6 bases and J gave up 0 bases, with 10 bases separating them. Germline CDR1 MNHNS, CDR2 SASEGT. The CDR3 DNA reads TGTGCCAGCAGCCCCGACATGAGCACAGATACGCAGTATTTT. Its protein product is CASSPDMSTDTQYF.